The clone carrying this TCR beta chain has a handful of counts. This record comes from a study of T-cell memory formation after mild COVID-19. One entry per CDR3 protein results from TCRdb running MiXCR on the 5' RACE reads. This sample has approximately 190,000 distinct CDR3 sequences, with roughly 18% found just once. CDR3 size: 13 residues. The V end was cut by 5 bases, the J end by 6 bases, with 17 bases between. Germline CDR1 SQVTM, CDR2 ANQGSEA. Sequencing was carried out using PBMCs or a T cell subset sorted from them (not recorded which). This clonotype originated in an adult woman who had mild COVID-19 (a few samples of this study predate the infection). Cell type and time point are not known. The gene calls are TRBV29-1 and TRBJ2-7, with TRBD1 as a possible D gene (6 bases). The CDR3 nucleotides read TGCAGCGTTCACCTTCCAGGGGCAAGCGAGCAGTACTTC. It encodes CSVHLPGASEQYF.